This paragraph reports one T cell receptor (beta chain). Its specificity is not known. The entry originates in a study of neoadjuvant anti-PD-1 for oral cavity cancer. Study context: Most patients had three to four biweekly doses of 3 mg/kg nivolumab before resection. Patients without progression got a fourth dose around day 43.

Germline V gives CDR1 MNHNY, CDR2 SVGAGI (reference sequence). The V end lost 5 bases, the J end lost 0 bases, and 11 bases lay between the germline ends. The CDR3 runs to 15 residues. Most tumor samples had roughly 5.2 ug input DNA in two replicates. TCRdb's copy holds only in-frame clones and misses some; the assay was immunoSEQ multiplex PCR. The profile shows about 9,300 clones, over 50% of them singletons. Overall study findings and caveats: With a few patients per group, TCR findings need larger cohorts.

Sequenced material: tumor tissue, taken before nivolumab (anti-PD-1) treatment. The source is a person aged 35 to 85 with oral cavity squamous cell carcinoma. The chain recombines TRBV6-6 with TRBJ1-5; D call uncertain. Written as DNA, the CDR3 is TGTGCCAGCAGTCGAGACGGATATAGCAATCAGCCCCAGCATTTT. It translates to CASSRDGYSNQPQHF.